These 11 T cell receptor beta chains were sequenced from one sample in a study of blood T cell repertoires in COVID-19. Some clones are missing from TCRdb's copy, which holds only in-frame ones; the method was immunoSEQ multiplex PCR. The data contain around 68,000 clones, approximately 82% of them seen just once; the ten biggest clones take up 15% to 20%. Sequencing was carried out using peripheral blood. The source of these receptors is a man at least 80 years old with active COVID-19.

J is TRBJ2-7 and V is TRBV18; a possible D gene is TRBD2 (5 bases). The V end lost 2 bases, the J end lost 13 bases, and 15 bases lay between the germline ends. The CDR3 contains 12 residues. Germline assignment: CDR1 KGHSH and CDR2 LQKENI. The CDR3 reads CASSPGAGLLYF. CDR3 DNA: TGTGCCAGCTCACCAGGTGCTGGACTTTTATACTTC. The full variable domain, with the rest looked up from reference TRBV18 and TRBJ2-7, is NAGVMQNPRHLVRRRGQEARLRCSPMKGHSHVYWYRQLPEEGLKFMVYLQKENIIDESGMPKERFSAEFPKEGPSILRIQQVVRGDSAAYFCASSPGAGLLYFGPGTRLTVT.

The chain links TRBV18 to TRBJ2-7; tentatively, D is TRBD1 (6 bases). Germline loops: CDR1 KGHSH, CDR2 LQKENI. This CDR3 contains 16 residues. V was pared by 2 bases and J by 2 bases, with 16 bases between. CDR3 sequence reads: CASSPTKQGSPYEQYF. The CDR3, as DNA: TGTGCCAGCTCACCAACTAAACAGGGCTCTCCCTACGAGCAGTACTTC.

V is TRBV7-8 and J is TRBJ1-6, with 8 bases matching TRBD1. V lost 5 bases, J lost 8 bases, and 8 bases stayed unmatched. Germline-derived CDR1 and CDR2 are SGHVS and FQNEAQ. This CDR3 contains 15 residues. Written as DNA, the CDR3 is TGTGCCAGCAGCGGACGGACAGGGACTTATTCACCCCTCCACTTT. It encodes CASSGRTGTYSPLHF.

The chain links TRBV29-1 to TRBJ2-2; the D gene is possibly TRBD2 (5 bases). This CDR3 region has 13 residues. V was cut by 5 bases and J by 8 bases, with 15 bases left in between. The germline CDR1 and CDR2 sequences are SQVTM and ANQGSEA. CDR3 sequence: CSVRSGGIGELFF. The CDR3 DNA sequence: TGCAGCGTTCGAAGCGGAGGAATTGGGGAGCTGTTTTTT.

The V and J genes are TRBV9 and TRBJ1-3, with 7 bases that match TRBD1. CDR1 and CDR2 from the germline V gene are SGDLS and YYNGEE. V lost 3 bases and J lost 2; bases outside the gene matches: 5. CDR3 length: 15 residues. CDR3 coding DNA: TGTGCCAGCAGCGAGCGAGGACAGGCTGGAAACACCATATATTTT. Translated: CASSERGQAGNTIYF. Full variable domain (remainder filled in from reference TRBV9 and TRBJ1-3): DSGVTQTPKHLITATGQRVTLRCSPRSGDLSVYWYQQSLDQGLQFLIQYYNGEERAKGNILERFSAQQFPDLHSELNLSSLELGDSALYFCASSERGQAGNTIYFGEGSWLTVV.

V usage is TRBV27 and J usage is TRBJ1-4, with 12 bases lining up with TRBD1. V dropped 6 bases and J dropped 6; count of bases not matched to a gene: 8. Per the germline V gene, CDR1 is MNHEY and CDR2 is SMNVEV (reference sequence). This CDR3 has 16 amino acids. The CDR3: CASRGTGGVVDEKLFF. CDR3 in DNA: TGTGCCAGCAGAGGGACAGGGGGCGTCGTAGATGAAAAACTGTTTTTT.

The chain links TRBV18 to TRBJ1-4; the match to TRBD1 covers 7 bases. CDR1 and CDR2 from the germline V gene are KGHSH and LQKENI. The CDR3 is 15 amino acids. The J segment lost 5 bases and the V segment lost 1 base, leaving 4 bases of the junction unmatched. CDR3 sequence (DNA): TGTGCCAGCTCACCACGACAGGGTTCAAATGAAAAACTGTTTTTT. Translating gives CASSPRQGSNEKLFF. Supplemented by reference TRBV18 and TRBJ1-4, the full variable domain reads NAGVMQNPRHLVRRRGQEARLRCSPMKGHSHVYWYRQLPEEGLKFMVYLQKENIIDESGMPKERFSAEFPKEGPSILRIQQVVRGDSAAYFCASSPRQGSNEKLFFGSGTQLSVL.

The V and J genes are TRBV19 and TRBJ2-7; 12 nucleotides line up with TRBD2. The V gene end was trimmed by 5 bases and the J gene end by 0 bases; junction bases not matched to a gene: 8. Germline V CDR1 and CDR2: LNHDA, SQIVND (reference sequence). The CDR3 length is 17 residues. CDR3 amino acids: CASSGGLAGRLSYEQYF. CDR3 nucleotides: TGTGCCAGTAGTGGGGGACTAGCGGGCCGACTCTCCTACGAGCAGTACTTC.

The V and J genes are TRBV27 and TRBJ1-6; D remains ambiguous. Germline CDR1 and CDR2: MNHEY and SMNVEV (reference sequence). This CDR3 has 13 amino acids. Between the trimmed V and J ends, which lost 4 bases and 7 bases, there was a span of 8 bases. The CDR3 coding sequence is TGTGCCAGCAGTTGGGAGGGAAATTCACCCCTCCACTTT. Translating it yields CASSWEGNSPLHF.

This clone has more than one count but fewer than ten. This rearrangement joins TRBV27 to TRBJ1-6; D remains unclear. V was pared by 2 bases and J by 2 bases, with 4 bases between. The CDR3 contains 14 residues. Per germline, CDR1 MNHEY and CDR2 SMNVEV (reference sequence). The DNA of the CDR3 is TGTGCCAGCAGTTTAACACCCTATAATTCACCCCTCCACTTT. This translates into CASSLTPYNSPLHF.

The chain links TRBV11-3 to TRBJ2-1; D might be TRBD2 (6 bases). The CDR3 has 15 amino acids. V lost 0 bases, J lost 5 bases, and 11 bases lay in between. The germline V gene has CDR1 SGHNT and CDR2 YENEEA. The CDR3 nucleotides read TGTGCCAGCAGCTTAGAAGCGGGCTTAAACAATGAGCAGTTCTTC. Its protein is CASSLEAGLNNEQFF.